Below are 3 T cell receptor beta chains sequenced from a single sample in a study of T-cell reconstitution after alpha-beta-depleted transplantation in children. Library preparation (for TCRbeta) was performed with unique molecular identifiers. TCRdb redid the calling of the PCR reads with MiXCR, one entry per CDR3 protein. Of around 600,000 distinct CDR3 sequences in the sample, approximately 17% were seen once. The source was PBMCs from the stem cell graft donor, collected from the stem cell graft. The receptors come from a human donor who donated a stem cell graft to a child with acute myeloid leukemia.

This clonotype was recorded many times. The rearrangement uses TRBV20-1 and TRBJ2-1; D unresolved. This CDR3 is built from 14 residues. The germline V and J ends were trimmed by 5 bases and 7 bases, with 18 bases remaining between them. Germline CDR1 reads DFQATT; CDR2 reads SNEGSKA (reference sequence). The CDR3 DNA reads as TGCAGTGCTCCCTCAAGGGCATGGGGAAATGAGCAGTTCTTC. Its protein product is CSAPSRAWGNEQFF.

This clonotype was picked up many times. The V call is TRBV15, the J call TRBJ1-1, with D maybe TRBD1 (5 bases). Germline CDR1 reads LNHNV; CDR2 reads YYDKDF (reference sequence). This CDR3 contains 15 residues. Trimming took 3 bases from V and 0 from J, leaving 11 bases between them. The CDR3 region has the DNA TGTGCCACCAGCAGGGGGCTGGGGGTGAACACTGAAGCTTTCTTT. Its translation is CATSRGLGVNTEAFF.

This clonotype occurred many times. J is TRBJ1-3 and V is TRBV7-2; possibly TRBD1 for D (5 bases). Germline V gene sequence: CDR1 SGHTA, CDR2 FQGNSA. CDR3 length: 16 residues. V was shortened by 3 bases and J by 0 bases, with 12 bases between the two germline ends. Here the CDR3 DNA reads TGTGCCAGCAGCTTGGGGACGGCCTTCTCTGGAAACACCATATATTTT. This sequence encodes CASSLGTAFSGNTIYF.